These 25 T cell receptor beta chains came from one sample sequenced in a study of blood T cell repertoires in COVID-19. Profiling relied on immunoSEQ multiplex PCR, and the TCRdb table lists in-frame clones only, not all of them. The table has about 35,000 clones, roughly 85% seen once. Sequencing used peripheral blood. These receptors all stem from a man aged 55 to 70 with active or convalescent COVID-19.

The genes are TRBV18 and TRBJ1-2; 10 nucleotides agree with TRBD1. V trimming: 3 bases; J trimming: 7 bases; junction bases outside the gene matches: 8. This CDR3 has 15 residues. Looked up from germline, CDR1 is KGHSH and CDR2 is LQKENI. The CDR3: CASSPTDRGKSGYTF. The CDR3 region has the DNA TGTGCCAGCTCACCTACGGACAGGGGGAAATCTGGCTACACCTTC.

This chain joins TRBV6-2 or TRBV6-3 and TRBJ2-7; a weak D match, TRBD1 (6 bases). V was trimmed by 2 bases and J by 4 bases, leaving 15 bases between them. In germline, CDR1 is MNHEY, CDR2 SVGEGT. The CDR3 length is 15 residues. Written as DNA, the CDR3 is TGTGCCAGCAGTTACCCGGGACACAGCCCTTACGAGCAGTACGTC. This gives the protein CASSYPGHSPYEQYV.

V usage is TRBV3-1 (or the pseudogene TRBV3-2) and J usage is TRBJ1-1, with 10 bases that match TRBD1. From germline, CDR1 is LGHDT and CDR2 YNNKEL (reference sequence). The CDR3 length is 15 residues. V lost 4 bases and J lost 5; bases outside the gene matches: 7. CDR3 in DNA: TGTGCCAGCAGCCCAACGACAGGGGGCCGAACTGAAGCTTTCTTT. Translated, it gives CASSPTTGGRTEAFF.

The chain uses TRBV7-2 and TRBJ2-3; TRBD2 aligns across 10 bases. Germline CDR1 is SGHTA and CDR2 is FQGNSA. Germline trimming cut 5 bases from V and 5 bases from J; bases unmatched to any gene: 10. This CDR3 spans 16 amino acids. CDR3 protein: CASSRRVAGGIDTQYF. DNA for the CDR3: TGTGCCAGCAGCCGCCGGGTAGCGGGGGGTATAGATACGCAGTATTTT. Based on the CDR3 plus reference TRBV7-2 and TRBJ2-3, the full variable domain is GAGVSQSPSNKVTEKGKDVELRCDPISGHTALYWYRQSLGQGLEFLIYFQGNSAPDKSGLPSDRFSAERTGGSVSTLTIQRTQQEDSAVYLCASSRRVAGGIDTQYFGPGTRLTVL.

The rearrangement links TRBV9 to TRBJ1-2, with a possible D match to TRBD1 (6 bases). The CDR3 has 16 amino acids. Trimming cost V 3 bases and J 6 bases, with 21 bases left between them. Germline V CDR1 and CDR2: SGDLS, YYNGEE. The CDR3 DNA sequence: TGTGCCAGCAGCGAGGGGGGGTTTGCGGGCAAGAATGGCTACACCTTC. Translated: CASSEGGFAGKNGYTF.

V and J are TRBV6-5 and TRBJ1-2, with D possibly matching TRBD1 (6 bases). The CDR3 has 15 residues. CDR1 MNHEY and CDR2 SVGAGI come from the germline V gene. V dropped 2 bases and J dropped 0 bases, with 10 bases sitting between them. Here the CDR3 DNA reads TGTGCCAGCAGTTACACGACAGGAGCTAACTATGGCTACACCTTC. Translated, it gives CASSYTTGANYGYTF.

This clone was seen only a few times. This sequence joins TRBV3-1 (or the pseudogene TRBV3-2) and TRBJ2-3; 9 bases line up with TRBD2. There are 15 residues in the CDR3. The germline V gene encodes CDR1 LGHDT and CDR2 YNNKEL (reference sequence). The V and J ends lost 2 bases and 5 bases, in that order; junction bases with no gene match: 5. The CDR3 coding sequence is TGTGCCAGCAGCCAACGCGGGAGGGGGAGAGATACGCAGTATTTT. It is translated as CASSQRGRGRDTQYF.

The CDR3 DNA sequence: TGCGCCAGCAGTCATCCCGGACAGGGAAGGCGAAGTGGCTACACCTTC. Protein: CASSHPGQGRRSGYTF. J is TRBJ1-2 and V is TRBV23-1, with 8 bases aligning to TRBD1. TRBV23-1 is an ORF, with its function uncertain. Losses at the gene ends were 3 bases for V and 7 bases for J; bases not matched to a gene: 13. The CDR3 has 16 amino acids.

V is TRBV5-1 and J is TRBJ2-4; 9 bases match TRBD1. The CDR3 has 16 residues. The ends lost 0 bases at V and 8 bases at J; junction bases unmatched: 9. Germline V CDR1 and CDR2: SGHRS, YFSETQ. CDR3 loop: CASSLEHTGGADIQYF. DNA for the CDR3: TGCGCCAGCAGCTTGGAACATACAGGGGGCGCTGACATTCAGTACTTC.

The chain employs TRBV5-1 and TRBJ2-5, with a weak D call TRBD2 (6 bases). V was clipped by 4 bases and J by 4 bases, with 29 bases between them. The CDR3 totals 19 residues. Germline V lookup: CDR1 SGHRS, CDR2 YFSETQ. The CDR3 nucleotides are TGCGCCAGCAGCCCCGCGACCCCTGCGGGACTGGGCGTAGTAGAGACCCAGTACTTC. This sequence encodes CASSPATPAGLGVVETQYF.

The chain links TRBV19 to TRBJ1-1; 9 bases agree with TRBD1. The CDR3 runs to 15 residues. Trimming cost V 1 base and J 0 bases; bases outside gene matches: 0. CDR1 and CDR2 from the germline V gene are LNHDA and SQIVND (reference sequence). The CDR3 is CASSIGTGVNTEAFF. The CDR3 DNA reads as TGTGCCAGTAGTATAGGGACAGGGGTGAACACTGAAGCTTTCTTT.

The V call is TRBV7-8, the J call TRBJ2-1; D might be TRBD1 (5 bases). CDR1 is SGHVS and CDR2 is FQNEAQ in the germline V gene. The CDR3 covers 19 residues. The V gene lost 5 bases and the J gene lost 1 base, with 24 bases spanning the gap. As DNA, the CDR3 is TGTGCCAGCAGCAGAAGACAGAAGAATTCCCGGGCTTCCTACAATGAGCAGTTCTTC. As protein: CASSRRQKNSRASYNEQFF.

The chain uses TRBV7-9 and TRBJ1-6; D is unresolved. Germline V gene lookup returns CDR1 SEHNR and CDR2 FQNEAQ (reference sequence). This CDR3 is built from 12 residues. V shed 3 bases and J shed 7 bases, with 4 bases lying between them. The CDR3 protein is CASSFSNSPLHF. The CDR3 coding sequence is TGTGCCAGCAGCTTCTCCAATTCACCCCTCCACTTT.

J is TRBJ2-2 and V is TRBV19; 8 nucleotides agree with TRBD1. The CDR3 loop spans 14 amino acids. Germline V gene lookup returns CDR1 LNHDA and CDR2 SQIVND (reference sequence). V dropped 9 bases and J dropped 8; count of bases not matched to a gene: 11. CDR3: CASLRDRSGGELFF. In DNA, the CDR3 is TGTGCCAGCCTCCGGGACAGGTCAGGGGGGGAGCTGTTTTTT.

The chain links TRBV6-2 or TRBV6-3 to TRBJ1-1; D gene uncertain. Germline V gives CDR1 MNHEY, CDR2 SVGEGT. This CDR3 comprises 15 residues. V was shortened by 0 bases and J by 1 base, with 9 bases between the two germline ends. This CDR3 is CASSYSASPNTEAFF. CDR3 bases: TGTGCCAGCAGTTACTCTGCCAGTCCGAACACTGAAGCTTTCTTT.

V is TRBV7-9 and J is TRBJ1-4; no firm D call. There are 14 residues in the CDR3. CDR1 SEHNR and CDR2 FQNEAQ come from the germline V gene (reference sequence). Trimming removed 5 bases from V and 5 bases from J, with 12 bases in between. For the CDR3, the DNA is TGTGCCAGCAGCAAGAGCGGAATAAATGAAAAACTGTTTTTT. This encodes CASSKSGINEKLFF.

This chain joins TRBV5-1 and TRBJ1-5; 7 nucleotides match TRBD1. The CDR3 extends over 15 amino acids. V trimming: 0 bases; J trimming: 3 bases; junction bases outside the gene matches: 3. The germline gives CDR1 SGHRS, CDR2 YFSETQ. CDR3 sequence: CASSLEGASNQPQHF. DNA of the CDR3: TGCGCCAGCAGCTTGGAGGGGGCTTCCAATCAGCCCCAGCATTTT. The whole variable domain, filled in from reference TRBV5-1 and TRBJ1-5, reads KAGVTQTPRYLIKTRGQQVTLSCSPISGHRSVSWYQQTPGQGLQFLFEYFSETQRNKGNFPGRFSGRQFSNSRSEMNVSTLELGDSALYLCASSLEGASNQPQHFGDGTRLSIL.

The sample holds a few counts of this clone. As DNA, the CDR3 is TGTGCCAGTAGTAATAACAGGGGGCGCGGTGTAGATACGCAGTATTTT. This encodes CASSNNRGRGVDTQYF. The chain links TRBV19 to TRBJ2-3; 9 bases fit TRBD1. This CDR3 has 16 residues. Unmatched junction bases numbered 10, after V lost 4 bases and J lost 5 bases. Germline lookup yields CDR1 LNHDA and CDR2 SQIVND (reference sequence).

The genes are TRBV9 and TRBJ2-3, with 13 bases fitting TRBD2. Germline V gene sequence: CDR1 SGDLS, CDR2 YYNGEE. Unmatched junction bases numbered 0, after V lost 0 bases and J lost 5 bases. CDR3 length equals 15 residues. The chain's CDR3 is CASSVGTSGRDTQYF. In nucleotides, the CDR3 is TGTGCCAGCAGCGTAGGGACTAGCGGGAGAGATACGCAGTATTTT.

In this sample, this clone turned up a few times. The rearrangement uses TRBV6-2 or TRBV6-3 and TRBJ1-2, with 7 bases matching TRBD1. The CDR3 length is 15 residues. Trimming took 2 bases from V and 8 from J; bases not matched to a gene: 11. Per germline, CDR1 MNHEY and CDR2 SVGEGT. The CDR3 reads CASSYPGTAQWGYTF. DNA of the CDR3: TGTGCCAGCAGTTACCCCGGGACAGCCCAATGGGGCTACACCTTC.

The rearrangement uses TRBV6-7 and TRBJ2-7; 8 nucleotides line up with TRBD1. TRBV6-7 carries the ORF label, with uncertain function. This CDR3 is built from 16 residues. V trimming: 6 bases; J trimming: 6 bases; junction bases outside the gene matches: 16. The DNA for the CDR3 is TGTGCCAGCAGCAAGGCAGTTGGGCAGGGGGCCAGCGAGCAGTACGTC. Protein: CASSKAVGQGASEQYV.

The chain joins TRBV6-5 to TRBJ2-2; TRBD2 might be the D (5 bases). CDR1 and CDR2 (germline): MNHEY, SVGAGI. V gave up 7 bases and J gave up 4 bases, with 13 bases separating them. The CDR3 extends over 14 amino acids. The CDR3, as DNA: TGTGCCAGCATCCCTAGACGGGGCACCGGGGAGCTGTTTTTT. As protein: CASIPRRGTGELFF.

The CDR3 coding sequence is TGTGCCACCAGCAGAGATATCGGCTACGAGCAGTACGTC. It encodes CATSRDIGYEQYV. V gene TRBV15 combines with J gene TRBJ2-7; no clear D gene. CDR1 and CDR2 from the germline V gene are LNHNV and YYDKDF (reference sequence). CDR3 length: 13 residues. Trimming removed 0 bases at V and 3 bases at J, with 6 bases between.

The chain recombines TRBV5-6 with TRBJ2-2, with TRBD1 identical over 9 bases. This CDR3 is 16 amino acids long. Losses at the gene ends were 0 bases for V and 2 bases for J; bases not matched to a gene: 2. Germline V gene sequence: CDR1 SGHDT, CDR2 YYEEEE. The CDR3 reads CASSLGTGVNTGELFF. CDR3 nucleotides: TGTGCCAGCAGCTTGGGGACAGGGGTTAACACCGGGGAGCTGTTTTTT. Full variable domain (rest looked up from reference TRBV5-6 and TRBJ2-2): DAGVTQSPTHLIKTRGQQVTLRCSPKSGHDTVSWYQQALGQGPQFIFQYYEEEERQRGNFPDRFSGHQFPNYSSELNVNALLLGDSALYLCASSLGTGVNTGELFFGEGSRLTVL.

This chain joins TRBV19 and TRBJ1-1, with 7 bases aligning to TRBD1. The CDR3 runs 19 residues. CDR1 is LNHDA, CDR2 SQIVND, per germline (reference sequence). Trimming removed 4 bases from V and 4 bases from J; junction bases left unmatched: 21. CDR3 residues: CASSTTGHEAPLRGTEAFF. CDR3 bases: TGTGCCAGTAGTACGACAGGGCACGAGGCCCCGCTTAGGGGCACTGAAGCTTTCTTT. The full variable domain, in which reference TRBV19 and TRBJ1-1 provide the parts outside the CDR3, is DGGITQSPKYLFRKEGQNVTLSCEQNLNHDAMYWYRQDPGQGLRLIYYSQIVNDFQKGDIAEGYSVSREKKESFPLTVTSAQKNPTAFYLCASSTTGHEAPLRGTEAFFGQGTRLTVV.